The next 8 T cell receptor beta chains were all read from a single sample in a study of OX40 agonist ivuxolimab in advanced cancers. Here immunoSEQ multiplex PCR was the method, and the copy in TCRdb shows in-frame clones only, minus some. The sample yields approximately 17,000 clones, 75% to 90% seen once. The sample was CD4+ or CD8+ T cells sorted from blood, taken in a trial of the OX40 agonist ivuxolimab. All receptors derive from an adult with an advanced solid tumor such as melanoma, head and neck, liver or kidney cancer.

V and J are TRBV7-6 and TRBJ2-7; the match to TRBD1 covers 10 bases. Germline CDR1 is SGHVS and CDR2 is FNYEAQ. V shed 1 base and J 2 bases; nucleotides not matched to a gene: 5. This CDR3 has 16 residues. CDR3 DNA: TGTGCCAGCAGCTTAGGCCCCGGGACAGGGGCCTACGAGCAGTACTTC. It specifies CASSLGPGTGAYEQYF.

For the CDR3, the DNA is TGCGCCAGCAGCTCTTTACCGGGACAGGGAACTTTCTTT. This sequence encodes CASSSLPGQGTFF. The genes are TRBV5-1 and TRBJ1-1; 9 bases map to TRBD1. This CDR3 is 13 amino acids long. The V and J ends lost 3 bases and 12 bases, in that order; junction bases with no gene match: 9. The germline V gene encodes CDR1 SGHRS and CDR2 YFSETQ.

In this sample, this clone turned up once. This chain joins TRBV7-9 and TRBJ1-5, with D maybe TRBD1 (5 bases). Per the germline V gene, CDR1 is SEHNR and CDR2 is FQNEAQ (reference sequence). Trimming shortened V by 5 bases and J by 5 bases, and 10 bases separated the two germline ends. CDR3 length: 13 amino acids. CDR3 sequence: CASSQGGDQPQHF. Written as DNA, the CDR3 is TGTGCCAGCAGCCAGGGTGGGGATCAGCCCCAGCATTTT.

This sequence joins TRBV27 and TRBJ2-1, with TRBD2 matching 10 bases. The J segment lost 4 bases and the V segment lost 3 bases, leaving 6 bases of the junction unmatched. The CDR3 covers 16 residues. Germline V CDR1 and CDR2: MNHEY, SMNVEV (reference sequence). As DNA, the CDR3 is TGTGCCAGCAGTTTGAAGCGGGAGGGAGAATACAATGAGCAGTTCTTC. It is translated as CASSLKREGEYNEQFF.

By frequency in the sample, this clone is medium-sized. The chain uses TRBV6-6 and TRBJ1-3; D is unresolved. Germline assignment: CDR1 MNHNY and CDR2 SVGAGI (reference sequence). Trimming cost V 0 bases and J 8 bases, with 5 bases left between them. The CDR3 spans 12 residues. The CDR3 loop is CASSYSSDTIYF. In nucleotides, the CDR3 is TGTGCCAGCAGTTACTCAAGTGACACCATATATTTT.

J is TRBJ2-7 and V is TRBV9, with 11 bases matching TRBD1. Losses at the gene ends were 3 bases for V and 2 bases for J; bases not matched to a gene: 4. From germline, CDR1 is SGDLS and CDR2 YYNGEE. This CDR3 is built from 15 residues. The CDR3 region is CASSAGTGGTYEQYF. The CDR3, as DNA: TGTGCCAGCAGCGCCGGGACAGGGGGGACCTACGAGCAGTACTTC.

This sequence joins TRBV9 and TRBJ2-1; TRBD2 matches at 9 bases. With V trimmed by 4 bases and J by 2 bases, 7 bases remained unmatched. The germline gives CDR1 SGDLS, CDR2 YYNGEE. This CDR3 spans 16 amino acids. In DNA, the CDR3 is TGTGCCAGCAGCCCAACGGGACTAGCCCCCTACAATGAGCAGTTCTTC. Amino acids: CASSPTGLAPYNEQFF. Looking up the rest from reference TRBV9 and TRBJ2-1 gives the full variable domain: DSGVTQTPKHLITATGQRVTLRCSPRSGDLSVYWYQQSLDQGLQFLIQYYNGEERAKGNILERFSAQQFPDLHSELNLSSLELGDSALYFCASSPTGLAPYNEQFFGPGTRLTVL.

This chain joins TRBV6-4 and TRBJ2-2; D is unresolved. Germline CDR1 reads MRHNA; CDR2 reads SNTAGT. With 3 bases removed from V and 6 bases from J, the gap between germline ends came to 8 bases. The CDR3 runs to 13 residues. CDR3 region: CASSEWGAGELFF. Written as DNA, the CDR3 is TGTGCCAGCAGTGAATGGGGTGCCGGGGAGCTGTTTTTT.